A selection of T cell receptor beta chains follows, all from one sample in a study of cytomegalovirus exposure and HLA in healthy donors. The table came from immunoSEQ multiplex PCR; TCRdb's copy has only in-frame clones and leaves some out. Here the sample spans approximately 150,000 clones, about 68% being singletons. The source material was PBMCs. The receptors come from a female donor in good health and CMV-seronegative. CDR3s include the opening cysteine and the closing phenylalanine or tryptophan.

TRBV4-3	TRBJ2-3	CASSQGDGTSTDTQYF
TRBV6-1	TRBJ2-7	CASSDAGGTEEYEQYF
TRBV9	TRBJ2-7	CASSVDGQGDSEQYF
TRBV7-2	TRBJ1-2	CASSPTGVNYGYTF
TRBV29-1	TRBJ1-2	CSAGTDPDGYTF
TRBV19	TRBJ1-6	CASSERGNSPLHF
TRBV6-5	TRBJ1-1	CASSYSAVGTEAFF
TRBV7-3	TRBJ2-3	CASSPSGPGHRTDTQYF
TRBV7-6	TRBJ2-2	CASSPMGGGELFF
TRBV30	TRBJ1-4	CAWSSSGTNEKLFF
TRBV6-1	TRBJ1-6	CASRPPLRGSPLHF
TRBV19	TRBJ2-7	CASSIGGDPYEQYF
TRBV9	TRBJ1-2	CASSRSGTVYGYTF
TRBV25-1	TRBJ2-5	CASSRVTTQETQYF
TRBV30	TRBJ2-3	CAWSGTPGLAGGDGADTQYF
TRBV4-3	TRBJ2-3	CASSQEVGGLAGVRRTDTQYF
TRBV5-1	TRBJ2-1	CASSFSGTEQFF
TRBV15	TRBJ2-4	CATSRGGQGDIQYF
TRBV28	TRBJ1-6	CASSRGSPLHF
TRBV6-5	TRBJ1-2	CASSLGQGALYGYTF
TRBV27	TRBJ1-5	CASSPPGTGRDQPQHF
TRBV4-2	TRBJ2-3	CASSPKPTDPDTQYF
TRBV18	TRBJ2-7	CASSPLGLAGGRRSYEQYF
TRBV10-2	TRBJ1-1	CATERDRGLYYTEAFF
TRBV4-1	TRBJ2-4	CASSQAGGIVQYF
TRBV19	TRBJ2-7	CASSGRTRGKTYEQYF
TRBV7-2	TRBJ2-3	CASSDFGGPSTDTQYF
TRBV7-2	TRBJ2-7	CASSSRDRSYEQYF
TRBV13	TRBJ1-1	CASSLGQGPTEAFF
TRBV5-4	TRBJ1-2	CASSLNQGSYGYTF
TRBV9	TRBJ2-2	CASSVARDGTSPTGELFF
TRBV6-1	TRBJ1-3	CASSDRASGNTIYF
TRBV4-2	TRBJ2-5	CASSHHPTGPNQETQYF
TRBV7-6	TRBJ2-1	CASSLDARNRFF
TRBV19	TRBJ1-5	CASSVRGTGNQPQHF
TRBV4-1	TRBJ1-3	CASSQDPQLSSGNTIYF
TRBV6-5	TRBJ1-1	CASSIYRDLNTEAFF
TRBV2	TRBJ1-1	CASRAGTGGTEAFF
TRBV19	TRBJ2-1	CASSMGTAYNEQFF
TRBV28	TRBJ2-1	CASSFGTSGKANEQFF
TRBV18	TRBJ1-5	CASSTGISNQPQHF
TRBV19	TRBJ2-3	CASNPSGVFTDTQYF
TRBV7-2	TRBJ2-7	CASSPSGYEQYF
TRBV9	TRBJ2-1	CASSVGLAGAYNEQFF
TRBV19	TRBJ2-2	CASTPRGGLAGGPGTGELFF
TRBV27	TRBJ2-2	CASSFLGPGTGELFF
TRBV2	TRBJ2-1	CASMEDEQFF
TRBV7-9	TRBJ2-2	CACQSGTSGATNTGELFF
TRBV15	TRBJ2-3	CATSRDLDLPTDTQYF
TRBV7-3	TRBJ2-5	CASSQGLRETQYF
TRBV6-6	TRBJ1-2	CASSYSGQKGYTF
TRBV7-8	TRBJ2-7	CASSSLPRQAYKQYF
TRBV6-1	TRBJ1-5	CASTIVGVVQPQHF
TRBV27	TRBJ1-6	CASTSGTGPHNSPLHF
TRBV28	TRBJ2-1	CASSLDRGSYNEQFF
TRBV28	TRBJ2-7	CASSPPGGLTYEQYF
TRBV19	TRBJ1-6	CASSMGQLSSPLHF
TRBV5-1	TRBJ1-3	CASSGTGSSSGNTIYF
TRBV7-2	TRBJ2-7	CASSFERTSYEQYF